Following are 20 T cell receptor beta chains from one sample sequenced in a study of T cells in Graves' hyperthyroidism and ophthalmopathy. Researchers took RNA transcripts and amplified the TCR beta CDR3 regions from them. A first-round RT-PCR of the TCR CDR3 used the HTBI primer set. Each CDR3 protein gets one entry after TCRdb re-called the multiplex PCR reads with MiXCR. The profile covers about 350,000 distinct CDR3 sequences, with approximately 16% appearing a single time and around 20% taken by the ten largest. The sample consisted of blood. The receptors were sampled from a woman aged 60-75 years with Graves' ophthalmopathy.

This clonotype was picked up a small number of times. The chain is built from TRBV12-3 or TRBV12-4 and TRBJ2-2; unclear D gene. V lost 3 bases and J 6 bases, leaving 11 bases between the germline ends. The CDR3 is 14 amino acids. In DNA, the CDR3 is TGTGCCAGCAGTTTTACAGTATTTTCCGGGGAGCTGTTTTTT. Translation gives CASSFTVFSGELFF.

The J gene is TRBJ1-1, the V gene TRBV11-2; 8 bases are a match to TRBD1. The trim removed 5 bases at V and 3 bases at J, leaving 5 bases unmatched. Germline CDR1 reads SGHAT; CDR2 reads FQNNGV. CDR3 length: 14 amino acids. The CDR3 loop reads CASSPGQGHTEAFF. The CDR3 nucleotides are TGTGCCAGCAGCCCCGGACAGGGTCACACTGAAGCTTTCTTT.

V and J are TRBV4-1 and TRBJ1-4, with unresolved D. V dropped 1 base and J dropped 3 bases, with 9 bases sitting between them. Germline CDR1 is MGHRA and CDR2 is YSYEKL. CDR3 length: 15 residues. The CDR3 sequence is CASSQGVQPNEKLFF. The CDR3 coding sequence is TGCGCCAGCAGCCAAGGTGTTCAGCCTAATGAAAAACTGTTTTTT.

J is TRBJ2-6 and V is TRBV19; perhaps D is TRBD1 or TRBD2 (5 bases each). Germline-derived CDR1 and CDR2 are LNHDA and SQIVND (reference sequence). Trimming left V 3 bases short and J 0 bases short, with 9 bases between. This CDR3 is built from 16 residues. For the CDR3, the DNA is TGTGCCAGTAGTATTGGGGGATCCTCTGGGGCCAACGTCCTGACTTTC. Its translation is CASSIGGSSGANVLTF.

In the case of this clonotype: This may come from a read error, since a much larger clone is one base off. The V and J genes are TRBV15 and TRBJ1-2; 8 nucleotides match TRBD1. The CDR3 consists of 15 residues. Looked up from germline, CDR1 is LNHNV and CDR2 is YYDKDF (reference sequence). The CDR3 DNA reads TGTGCCACCAGCAGAGTCCAGGGGGCCTCCTATGGCCACACCTTC. It codes for CATSRVQGASYGHTF.

The CDR3: CAWTPGAGTLHF. CDR3 bases: TGTGCCTGGACCCCCGGCGCGGGCACCCTCCACTTT. The genes are TRBV30 and TRBJ1-6; D not certain. V was cut by 4 bases and J by 14 bases, with 15 bases left in between. Germline loops: CDR1 GTSNPN, CDR2 SVGIG (reference sequence). This CDR3 contains 12 residues. Full variable domain (rest looked up from reference TRBV30 and TRBJ1-6): SQTIHQWPATLVQPVGSPLSLECTVEGTSNPNLYWYRQAAGRGLQLLFYSVGIGQISSEVPQNLSASRPQDRQFILSSKKLLLSDSGFYLCAWTPGAGTLHFGNGTRLTVT.

V and J are TRBV28 and TRBJ2-7, with 12 nucleotides matching TRBD1. Germline CDR1 is MDHEN and CDR2 is SYDVKM. This CDR3 spans 16 amino acids. Trimming removed 3 bases from V and 7 bases from J; junction bases left unmatched: 10. CDR3: CASSFTGTGGDQEQYF. The CDR3 bases are TGTGCCAGCAGTTTCACCGGGACAGGGGGCGATCAAGAGCAGTACTTC. The full variable domain, its missing parts supplied by reference TRBV28 and TRBJ2-7, is DVKVTQSSRYLVKRTGEKVFLECVQDMDHENMFWYRQDPGLGLRLIYFSYDVKMKEKGDIPEGYSVSREKKERFSLILESASTNQTSMYLCASSFTGTGGDQEQYFGPGTRLTVT.

The table lists this clonotype with many counts. This sequence joins TRBV18 and TRBJ2-1; no clear D gene. Looked up from germline, CDR1 is KGHSH and CDR2 is LQKENI. The CDR3 consists of 15 residues. V lost 1 base and J 10 bases, leaving 17 bases between the germline ends. The CDR3 DNA follows: TGTGCCAGCTCACCACAGCGCCTAGTTGGCGACGAGCAGTTCTTC. Residues: CASSPQRLVGDEQFF. Complete variable domain (other parts from reference TRBV18 and TRBJ2-1): NAGVMQNPRHLVRRRGQEARLRCSPMKGHSHVYWYRQLPEEGLKFMVYLQKENIIDESGMPKERFSAEFPKEGPSILRIQQVVRGDSAAYFCASSPQRLVGDEQFFGPGTRLTVL.

The rearrangement uses TRBV19 and TRBJ2-4; TRBD1 matches at 8 bases. CDR1 LNHDA and CDR2 SQIVND come from the germline V gene (reference sequence). V shed 4 bases and J 9 bases; nucleotides not matched to a gene: 8. This CDR3 has 14 residues. CDR3: CASSTQQGVGIQYF. The CDR3, as DNA: TGTGCCAGTAGTACCCAACAGGGGGTGGGCATTCAGTACTTC.

This clonotype was counted a few times. The gene calls are TRBV28 and TRBJ1-5; weak D call: TRBD1 (6 bases). The CDR3 covers 12 residues. The germline V gene encodes CDR1 MDHEN and CDR2 SYDVKM. V lost 6 bases to trimming and J lost 11 bases, with 14 bases between them. CDR3 sequence: CASRGGVTAQHF. In DNA form, the CDR3 reads TGTGCCAGCAGAGGGGGGGTCACGGCCCAGCATTTT.

The sample holds many counts of this clonotype. The chain recombines TRBV12-3 or TRBV12-4 with TRBJ2-2; perhaps TRBD2 as D (6 bases). The CDR3 loop spans 15 amino acids. V dropped 7 bases and J dropped 6 bases, with 18 bases sitting between them. CDR3 sequence reads: CASIFGGNPPGELFF. For the CDR3, the DNA is TGTGCCAGCATATTCGGCGGGAACCCGCCCGGGGAGCTGTTTTTT.

This sequence joins TRBV20-1 and TRBJ2-2, with 8 bases lining up with TRBD2. Germline values: CDR1 DFQATT, CDR2 SNEGSKA (reference sequence). The CDR3 has 15 amino acids. V dropped 1 base and J dropped 5; count of bases not matched to a gene: 6. The CDR3 here is CSARGGGRWTGELFF. The CDR3 region has the DNA TGCAGTGCTAGAGGGGGCGGGAGGTGGACCGGGGAGCTGTTTTTT.

V and J are TRBV5-1 and TRBJ1-4; D is perhaps TRBD1 (5 bases). V lost 4 bases to trimming and J lost 13 bases, with 17 bases between them. The germline V gene has CDR1 SGHRS and CDR2 YFSETQ. The CDR3 contains 13 residues. The CDR3 bases are TGCGCCAGCAGCCCCGGGACCCCAGGTCGACTGTTTTTT. Encoded protein: CASSPGTPGRLFF.

This clonotype was counted at least ten times. The V call is TRBV7-9, the J call TRBJ2-1; possible D gene TRBD1, 5 bases. This CDR3 is 13 amino acids long. Germline CDR1 and CDR2: SEHNR and FQNEAQ (reference sequence). Deletions cut 4 bases from V and 10 bases from J, with 14 bases between. The CDR3 coding sequence is TGTGCCAGCAGCTACTACCAGGGCCAAGAGCAGTTCTTC. Protein product: CASSYYQGQEQFF.

This clonotype has a count of ten or more. The CDR3 loop is CASSPTQQETQYF. The CDR3 DNA reads TGTGCCAGCTCACCTACGCAGCAAGAGACCCAGTACTTC. The J gene is TRBJ2-5, the V gene TRBV18; D unresolved. Germline V lookup: CDR1 KGHSH, CDR2 LQKENI. Deletions cut 3 bases from V and 2 bases from J, with 7 bases between. The CDR3 consists of 13 residues. Based on the CDR3 plus reference TRBV18 and TRBJ2-5, the full variable domain is NAGVMQNPRHLVRRRGQEARLRCSPMKGHSHVYWYRQLPEEGLKFMVYLQKENIIDESGMPKERFSAEFPKEGPSILRIQQVVRGDSAAYFCASSPTQQETQYFGPGTRLLVL.

A few counts support this clonotype. The genes are TRBV7-8 and TRBJ2-4, with no clear D. Germline CDR1 and CDR2: SGHVS and FQNEAQ. This CDR3 is 16 amino acids long. V lost 1 base to trimming and J lost 3 bases, with 13 bases between them. The CDR3 here is CASSLGSTLGKNIQYF. Here the CDR3 DNA reads TGTGCCAGCAGCTTAGGGTCGACATTAGGCAAAAACATTCAGTACTTC.

The CDR3, as DNA: TGTGCCAGCAGCCCCAGCCGGGACAGGAGCTACGAGCAGTACTTC. Translation gives CASSPSRDRSYEQYF. The V and J genes are TRBV7-6 and TRBJ2-7, with TRBD1 identical over 8 bases. V shed 5 bases and J 3 bases; nucleotides not matched to a gene: 9. The CDR3 totals 15 residues. Looked up from germline, CDR1 is SGHVS and CDR2 is FNYEAQ. Full variable domain (rest looked up from reference TRBV7-6 and TRBJ2-7): GAGVSQSPRYKVTKRGQDVALRCDPISGHVSLYWYRQALGQGPEFLTYFNYEAQQDKSGLPNDRFSAERPEGSISTLTIQRTEQRDSAMYRCASSPSRDRSYEQYFGPGTRLTVT.

This clonotype was seen many times. This rearrangement joins TRBV12-3 or TRBV12-4 to TRBJ2-7; the match to TRBD2 covers 7 bases. V lost 4 bases and J lost 1; bases outside the gene matches: 4. The CDR3 contains 14 residues. The CDR3 region is CASSSAGKSYEQYF. The CDR3 DNA reads TGTGCCAGCAGTTCAGCGGGGAAATCCTACGAGCAGTACTTC.

This clonotype occurred many times. CDR3 sequence: CASSLTTDYSNQPQHF. The CDR3 DNA follows: TGTGCCAGCAGTTTAACGACCGACTATAGCAATCAGCCCCAGCATTTT. The rearrangement uses TRBV28 and TRBJ1-5; D gene ambiguous. The CDR3 loop spans 16 amino acids. CDR1 and CDR2 from the germline V gene are MDHEN and SYDVKM. Trimming stripped 2 bases from V and 0 bases from J, with 11 bases between.

In this sample, this clonotype turned up a few times. One base away lies a much larger clone, so this may be a sequencing read error. This sequence joins TRBV28 and TRBJ2-7; D remains unclear. Trimming left V 7 bases short and J 4 bases short, with 14 bases between. The CDR3 contains 13 residues. Germline CDR1 MDHEN, CDR2 SYDVKM. The CDR3, as DNA: TGTGCCAGCAACCATCCGGACGGATACGAGCAGTACTTC. It specifies CASNHPDGYEQYF.